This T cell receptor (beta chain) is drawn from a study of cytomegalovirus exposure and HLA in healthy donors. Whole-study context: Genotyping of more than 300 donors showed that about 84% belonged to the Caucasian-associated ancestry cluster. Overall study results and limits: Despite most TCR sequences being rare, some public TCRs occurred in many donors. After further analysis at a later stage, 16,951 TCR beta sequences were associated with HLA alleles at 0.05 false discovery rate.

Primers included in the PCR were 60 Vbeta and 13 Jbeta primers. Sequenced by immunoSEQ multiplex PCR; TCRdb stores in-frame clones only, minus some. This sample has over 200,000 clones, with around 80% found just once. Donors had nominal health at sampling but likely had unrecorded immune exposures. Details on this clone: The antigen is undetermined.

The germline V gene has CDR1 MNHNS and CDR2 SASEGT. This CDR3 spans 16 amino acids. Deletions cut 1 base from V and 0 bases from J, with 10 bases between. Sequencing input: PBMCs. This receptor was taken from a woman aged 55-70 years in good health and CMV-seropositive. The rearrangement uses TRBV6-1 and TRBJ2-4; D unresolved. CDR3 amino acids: CASSEGFWRAKNIQYF. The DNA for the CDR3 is TGTGCCAGCAGTGAAGGGTTTTGGAGAGCCAAAAACATTCAGTACTTC.